Listed below are T cell receptor beta chains from one sample, sequenced in a study of blood T cell repertoires in COVID-19. TCRdb's table, derived via immunoSEQ multiplex PCR, lists solely in-frame clones and lacks some. The sample gives 85,000 to 95,000 clones, 88% of which show up once; around 0.44% is in the top ten. Input material: peripheral blood. These receptors came from a man in his 60s with acute or convalescent COVID-19. CDR3s include the opening cysteine and the closing phenylalanine or tryptophan. D genes are given only for firm matches. The size entry is marked missing in some rows and otherwise reads once, few, many or a size class.

V gene,D gene,clone size,J gene,CDR3 protein,CDR3 DNA
TRBV5-4,TRBD2,.,TRBJ2-7,CASSKAGGPYEQYF,TGTGCCAGCAGTAAGGCGGGAGGGCCCTACGAGCAGTACTTC
TRBV11-2,.,.,TRBJ1-4,CASSLERTAVATNEKLFF,TGTGCCAGCAGCTTAGAAAGGACAGCCGTTGCAACTAATGAAAAACTGTTTTTT
TRBV27,TRBD2,.,TRBJ2-7,CASSPPILAGDSSYEQYF,TGTGCCAGCAGTCCACCCATCCTAGCGGGAGATTCGTCCTACGAGCAGTACTTC
TRBV29-1,TRBD2,.,TRBJ2-5,CSVERRGGRETQYF,TGCAGCGTTGAGCGGCGGGGGGGCCGGGAGACCCAGTACTTC
TRBV6-5,.,.,TRBJ2-2,CASSPRDTYTGELFF,TGTGCCAGCAGCCCCCGGGACACCTACACCGGGGAGCTGTTTTTT
TRBV6-5,TRBD1,once,TRBJ2-5,CASSQTGQLETQYF,TGTGCCAGCAGCCAGACAGGGCAGTTGGAGACCCAGTACTTC
TRBV5-4,TRBD1,.,TRBJ2-7,CAMHIQGAYEQYF,TGTGCCATGCACATTCAGGGGGCTTACGAGCAGTACTTC
TRBV6-6,.,once,TRBJ1-4,CASSYSTETNEKLFF,TGTGCCAGCAGTTACTCGACAGAAACTAATGAAAAACTGTTTTTT
TRBV29-1,TRBD1,.,TRBJ1-2,CSVGDRVNYGYTF,TGCAGCGTGGGGGACAGGGTAAACTATGGCTACACCTTC
TRBV19,.,.,TRBJ2-6,CASRKGDAGANVLTF,TGTGCCAGTAGGAAGGGGGACGCAGGGGCCAACGTCCTGACTTTC
TRBV27,.,.,TRBJ1-1,CASTDFRGGRGEAFF,TGTGCCAGCACCGATTTTAGGGGAGGACGCGGTGAAGCTTTCTTT
TRBV15,.,.,TRBJ1-2,CATSREDRLKDGYTF,TGTGCCACCAGCAGAGAAGACAGACTGAAGGATGGCTACACCTTC
TRBV3-1/TRBV3-2,.,.,TRBJ1-2,CASSQSQGTGYTF,TGTGCCAGCAGCCAATCCCAGGGTACTGGCTACACCTTC
TRBV7-2,.,.,TRBJ2-3,CASSSRGADTQYF,TGTGCCAGCAGCTCCCGGGGTGCAGATACGCAGTATTTT
TRBV5-6,TRBD2,.,TRBJ2-1,CASSLASAGGYNEQFF,TGTGCCAGCAGCTTGGCCTCGGCGGGAGGTTACAATGAGCAGTTCTTC
TRBV9,TRBD1,.,TRBJ1-4,CASSVAGGFEKLFF,TGTGCCAGCAGCGTAGCAGGGGGCTTTGAAAAACTGTTTTTT
TRBV19,TRBD1,few,TRBJ2-7,CASSQGAYEQYF,TGTGCCAGTTCACAGGGGGCCTACGAGCAGTACTTC
TRBV19,.,.,TRBJ1-1,CASSIAGSNTEAFF,TGTGCCAGTAGTATTGCCGGTTCGAACACTGAAGCTTTCTTT
TRBV30,.,.,TRBJ1-2,CAWKLPGHGYTF,TGTGCCTGGAAGCTCCCCGGTCATGGCTACACCTTC
TRBV30,TRBD2,.,TRBJ2-1,CAWTIETGGRGEQFF,TGTGCCTGGACGATTGAGACGGGAGGGAGGGGTGAGCAGTTCTTC
TRBV24-1,.,.,TRBJ2-7,CATSDFRGAEQYF,TGTGCCACCAGTGATTTTCGGGGGGCCGAGCAGTACTTC
TRBV18,TRBD1,.,TRBJ2-7,CASSDDRGSYEQYF,TGTGCCAGCTCGGATGACAGGGGCTCCTACGAGCAGTACTTC
TRBV18,.,.,TRBJ2-3,CASSPAGTGTDTQYF,TGTGCCAGCTCACCAGCAGGGACTGGCACAGATACGCAGTATTTT
TRBV9,.,.,TRBJ1-3,CASSPGDGNSGNTIYF,TGTGCCAGCAGCCCGGGGGACGGAAACTCTGGAAACACCATATATTTT
TRBV6-1,TRBD1,once,TRBJ2-1,CASSDTGETYNEQFF,TGTGCCAGCAGTGATACAGGGGAGACCTACAATGAGCAGTTCTTC
TRBV5-4,TRBD2,.,TRBJ2-7,CASRLAGGPYEQYF,TGTGCCAGCCGCCTAGCGGGGGGGCCGTACGAGCAGTACTTC
TRBV6-4,TRBD2,once,TRBJ2-2,CASSAAGGVGELFF,TGTGCCAGCAGCGCGGCGGGGGGTGTCGGGGAGCTGTTTTTT
TRBV18,.,.,TRBJ2-1,CASSPRARGRVDEQFF,TGTGCCAGCTCACCACGGGCCAGGGGCAGGGTGGATGAGCAGTTCTTC
TRBV19,.,.,TRBJ1-2,CASSITAGRESAYGYTF,TGTGCCAGTAGTATAACCGCCGGGAGGGAATCTGCCTATGGCTACACCTTC
TRBV5-1,TRBD1,.,TRBJ2-7,CASSLGGGDPYEQYF,TGCGCCAGCAGCTTGGGAGGGGGCGACCCCTACGAGCAGTACTTC
TRBV28,TRBD2,few,TRBJ2-1,CASCTLAGAADFNEQFF,TGTGCCAGCTGTACACTAGCGGGGGCCGCAGACTTCAATGAGCAGTTCTTC
TRBV6-5,.,.,TRBJ1-2,CASSAWASGLSGYTF,TGTGCCAGCAGCGCGTGGGCCTCAGGCCTATCTGGCTACACCTTC
TRBV11-2,TRBD1,once,TRBJ2-3,CASSLQGARGTDTQYF,TGTGCCAGCAGCCTACAGGGGGCCAGAGGCACAGATACGCAGTATTTT
TRBV6-1,.,.,TRBJ1-6,CASSEALGEPPLHF,TGTGCCAGCAGTGAAGCTCTCGGGGAGCCACCCCTCCACTTT
TRBV19,.,.,TRBJ1-1,CASSMVQGTEAFF,TGTGCCAGTAGTATGGTACAGGGAACTGAAGCTTTCTTT
TRBV5-6,.,.,TRBJ1-3,CASSADSRNTIYF,TGTGCCAGCAGCGCGGACAGCCGAAACACCATATATTTT
TRBV7-3,.,.,TRBJ2-5,CASSRGEQETQYF,TGTGCCAGCAGCCGCGGGGAGCAAGAGACCCAGTACTTC
TRBV6-5,TRBD1,few,TRBJ2-5,CASTVRTGGTQYF,TGTGCCAGCACTGTTAGGACAGGGGGGACCCAGTACTTC
TRBV5-1,TRBD2,.,TRBJ2-1,CASRTSGGNEQFF,TGCGCCAGCAGAACTAGCGGGGGAAATGAGCAGTTCTTC
TRBV27,TRBD1,.,TRBJ1-4,CASSLLGQGNEKLFF,TGTGCCAGCAGTTTATTGGGACAGGGTAATGAAAAACTGTTTTTT
TRBV5-1,TRBD1,few,TRBJ1-1,CASSITGTGGLEAFF,TGCGCCAGCAGCATCACCGGGACAGGGGGCCTTGAAGCTTTCTTT
TRBV3-1/TRBV3-2,TRBD1,.,TRBJ1-2,CASSQTGTAYGYTF,TGTGCCAGCAGCCAAACAGGGACAGCCTATGGCTACACCTTC
TRBV27,.,.,TRBJ2-1,CASSFSNEQFF,TGTGCCAGCAGTTTTAGCAATGAGCAGTTCTTC
TRBV28,TRBD1,.,TRBJ1-1,CASSLGQPTEAFF,TGTGCCAGCAGTTTGGGACAGCCCACTGAAGCTTTCTTT
TRBV20-1,.,.,TRBJ1-3,CSAGQTDTIYF,TGCAGTGCTGGACAGACAGACACCATATATTTT
TRBV15,TRBD2,.,TRBJ2-5,CATSRGLGETQYF,TGTGCCACCAGCAGGGGACTAGGGGAGACCCAGTACTTC